This paragraph reports one T cell receptor beta chain. These data come from a study of blood T cell repertoires in COVID-19. In the study overall: Collection of acute and convalescent COVID-19 samples took place in the United States, Italy and Spain. T cells, B-cell-depleted T cells, or PBMCs provided the cDNA or gDNA that served as material.

Authors' methods: Researchers report that nucleated cell counts were estimated from reference gene primer amplification. TCRdb's copy holds only in-frame clones and misses some; the assay was immunoSEQ multiplex PCR. The V and J calls and the clone size are those of that table, but D and trimming were determined from the DNA. The sample records 55,000 to 65,000 clones, 90% being singletons. Germline loops: CDR1 SGHAT, CDR2 FQNNGV. The V and J ends lost 7 bases and 12 bases, in that order; junction bases with no gene match: 18. This CDR3 has 15 amino acids. The sequenced sample consisted of peripheral blood. The chain is built from TRBV11-2 and TRBJ2-1; 7 nucleotides match TRBD2. This sequence was found in a human donor with active COVID-19. The donor label of this sample is uncertain. The CDR3 spells CASTSNPGRLGGQFF. As DNA, the CDR3 is TGTGCCAGCACCTCAAACCCCGGGAGGCTCGGAGGGCAGTTCTTC.